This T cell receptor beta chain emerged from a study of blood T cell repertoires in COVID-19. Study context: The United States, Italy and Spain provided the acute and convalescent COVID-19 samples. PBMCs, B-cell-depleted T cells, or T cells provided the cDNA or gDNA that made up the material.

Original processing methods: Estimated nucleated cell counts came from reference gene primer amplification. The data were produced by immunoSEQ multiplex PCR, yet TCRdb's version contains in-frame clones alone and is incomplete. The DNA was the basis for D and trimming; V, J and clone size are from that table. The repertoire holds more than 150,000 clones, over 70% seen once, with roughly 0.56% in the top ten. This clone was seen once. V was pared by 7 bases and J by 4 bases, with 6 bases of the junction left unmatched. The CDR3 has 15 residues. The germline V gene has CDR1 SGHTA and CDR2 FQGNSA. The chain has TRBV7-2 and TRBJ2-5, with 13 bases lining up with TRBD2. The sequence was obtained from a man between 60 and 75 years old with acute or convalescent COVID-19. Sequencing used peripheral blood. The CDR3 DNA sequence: TGTGCCAGCACTACTAGCGGGGGGGCAGCAGAGACCCAGTACTTC. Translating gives CASTTSGGAAETQYF. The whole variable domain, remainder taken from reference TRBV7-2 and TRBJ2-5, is GAGVSQSPSNKVTEKGKDVELRCDPISGHTALYWYRQSLGQGLEFLIYFQGNSAPDKSGLPSDRFSAERTGGSVSTLTIQRTQQEDSAVYLCASTTSGGAAETQYFGPGTRLLVL.